This TCR beta chain was sequenced in a study of early T cells in non-severe SARS-CoV-2 infection. Study-level information: Unsorted whole-blood RNA was sequenced in bulk, leaving chains unpaired.

Each CDR3 protein is one row after TCRdb ran MiXCR on the 5' RACE reads. The sample has about 22,000 distinct CDR3 sequences; around 3.5% are singletons. This clonotype was seen at least ten times. There are 17 residues in the CDR3. V dropped 1 base and J dropped 0 bases, with 13 bases sitting between them. This chain uses TRBV12-3 or TRBV12-4 with TRBJ1-5; tentative D call: TRBD1 (5 bases). Sequences were obtained from whole blood. This receptor was obtained from an adult who was a healthcare worker with PCR-confirmed SARS-CoV-2 infection or an uninfected control (not recorded which). CDR3 sequence (DNA): TGTGCCAGCAGTTTAGATAGGGCAGGGCATAGCAATCAGCCCCAGCATTTT. It encodes CASSLDRAGHSNQPQHF.